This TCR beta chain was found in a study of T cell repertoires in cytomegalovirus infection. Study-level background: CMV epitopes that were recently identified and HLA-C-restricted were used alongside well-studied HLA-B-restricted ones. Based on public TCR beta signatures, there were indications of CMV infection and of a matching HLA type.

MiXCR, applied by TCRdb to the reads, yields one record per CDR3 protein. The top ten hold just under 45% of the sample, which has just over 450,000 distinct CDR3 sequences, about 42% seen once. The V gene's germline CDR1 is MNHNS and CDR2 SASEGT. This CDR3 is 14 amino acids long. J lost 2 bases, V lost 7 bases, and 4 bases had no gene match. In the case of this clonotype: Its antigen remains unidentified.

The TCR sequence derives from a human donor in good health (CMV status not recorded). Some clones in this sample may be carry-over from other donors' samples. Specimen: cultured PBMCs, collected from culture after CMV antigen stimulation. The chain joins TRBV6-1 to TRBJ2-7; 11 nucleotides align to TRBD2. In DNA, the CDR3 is TGTGCCAGCATTTTAGCGGGGGGGACCTACGAGCAGTACTTC. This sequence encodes CASILAGGTYEQYF.